The 12 T cell receptor beta chains reported below all come from one sample, sequenced in a study of monozygotic twins with inflammatory bowel disease. No DNA is given; TCRdb re-called the 5' RACE reads and lists each CDR3 protein once. Its table lists some 89,000 distinct CDR3 sequences. The sequenced sample was blood. Source of these receptors: a human donor with ulcerative colitis or Crohn's disease, or a healthy co-twin of an affected twin (not recorded which).

The V call is TRBV7-2, the J call TRBJ2-2; as DNA is missing, the TRBD1 call by TCRdb cannot be tested. This CDR3 comprises 16 residues. The V gene's germline CDR1 is SGHTA and CDR2 FQGNSA. CDR3 sequence: CASSTNWGFGTGELFF.

This sequence joins TRBV5-6 and TRBJ2-5; TCRdb picks TRBD2, but there is no DNA to check that call. The CDR3 has 14 residues. Per germline, CDR1 SGHDT and CDR2 YYEEEE. CDR3 sequence reads: CASSYSGGQETQYF.

The chain has TRBV5-1 and TRBJ2-1. The CDR3 totals 13 residues. Germline V CDR1 and CDR2: SGHRS, YFSETQ. CDR3 amino acids: CASSLQMLNEQFF.

This chain connects TRBV2 to TRBJ2-2; TCRdb's D call, TRBD1, is unchecked because there is no DNA. In germline, CDR1 is SNHLY, CDR2 FYNNEI. The CDR3 is made up of 16 amino acids. The CDR3 loop is CASSATGRENTGELFF.

This chain connects TRBV5-1 to TRBJ1-6; TCRdb outputs TRBD1, but without DNA this stays unchecked. The germline gives CDR1 SGHRS, CDR2 YFSETQ. This CDR3 has 15 residues. The CDR3 is CASSPGTGRVSPLHF. Complete variable domain (other parts from reference TRBV5-1 and TRBJ1-6): KAGVTQTPRYLIKTRGQQVTLSCSPISGHRSVSWYQQTPGQGLQFLFEYFSETQRNKGNFPGRFSGRQFSNSRSEMNVSTLELGDSALYLCASSPGTGRVSPLHFGNGTRLTVT.

The V call is TRBV5-1, the J call TRBJ1-6; TCRdb returns TRBD1, unconfirmable since there is no DNA. The CDR3 covers 16 residues. Germline V gives CDR1 SGHRS, CDR2 YFSETQ. This CDR3 reads CASSPTPGTASSPLHF.

The chain has TRBV7-9 and TRBJ2-3; with no DNA, the TCRdb D assignment of TRBD1 cannot be verified. Germline V gene lookup returns CDR1 SEHNR and CDR2 FQNEAQ (reference sequence). The CDR3 loop spans 14 amino acids. The CDR3 sequence: CASSPRAHTDTQYF.

The rearrangement joins TRBV1 to TRBJ1-5; TCRdb calls TRBD1, which cannot be checked without DNA. TRBV1 corresponds to a pseudogene. The CDR3 loop spans 16 amino acids. CDR3 protein: CTSSQDAQGMGQPQHF.

The chain employs TRBV5-6 and TRBJ2-4. CDR1 is SGHDT, CDR2 YYEEEE, per germline. This CDR3 comprises 13 residues. CDR3 loop: CASSRFRGPYQYF.

The chain combines TRBV12-3 or TRBV12-4 with TRBJ1-2; TCRdb names TRBD1, which stays unverified in the absence of DNA. This CDR3 has 12 amino acids. The CDR3: CASRDRGHGYTF.

V and J are TRBV5-6 and TRBJ2-7; TCRdb outputs TRBD1, but without DNA this stays unchecked. Germline loops: CDR1 SGHDT, CDR2 YYEEEE. The CDR3 has 18 amino acids. The CDR3 reads CASSPRGQGQGIHSEQYF.

The chain uses TRBV6-5 and TRBJ1-5; TCRdb calls TRBD1, which cannot be checked without DNA. There are 15 residues in the CDR3. CDR1 and CDR2 from the germline V gene are MNHEY and SVGAGI. Here the CDR3 reads CASSYTDSPNQPQHF.